This is a list of T cell receptor beta chains from one sample in a study of CD8+CD57+ T cells in acquired aplastic anemia. TCRdb passed the reads through MiXCR, listing each CDR3 protein once. The data hold 150,000 to 200,000 distinct CDR3 sequences, with about half observed a single time. The source material was sorted CD4+, CD8+, or CD8+CD57+ T cells (not recorded which) from PBMCs. These receptors were taken from a human donor with aplastic anemia. Both conserved end residues are part of each CDR3. The order of the fields is J gene, V gene, CDR3 length, D gene, clone size, CDR3 protein, CDR3 DNA. The D gene is left open where the match is weak. Expanded clones get a size class; other rows say once, few or many, or leave the size out.

>TRBJ2-7|TRBV10-2|15|TRBD2|few
CASSAPLAGSYEQYF
TGCGCCAGCAGTGCCCCACTAGCGGGGAGCTACGAGCAGTACTTC
>TRBJ2-1|TRBV29-1|13|TRBD2|NA
CSVRAGGSGEQFF
TGCAGCGTTAGAGCGGGGGGATCGGGTGAGCAGTTCTTC
>TRBJ2-5|TRBV5-1|12|TRBD1|many
CASQQGGETQYF
TGCGCCAGTCAACAGGGGGGCGAGACCCAGTACTTC
>TRBJ2-1|TRBV7-3|15|TRBD2|many
CASSPGTSGANEQFF
TGTGCCAGCAGCCCAGGGACTAGCGGGGCTAATGAGCAGTTCTTC
>TRBJ2-7|TRBV5-5|16|TRBD1|many
CASSLTRQGGSYEQYF
TGTGCCAGCAGCTTAACGAGACAGGGGGGCTCCTACGAGCAGTACTTC
>TRBJ1-1|TRBV2|13|NA|many
CASRADRNTEAFF
TGTGCCAGCAGGGCAGACAGGAACACTGAAGCTTTCTTT
>TRBJ2-3|TRBV9|16|NA|many
CASSSALASSTDTQYF
TGTGCCAGCTCCTCCGCCCTAGCGTCTAGCACAGATACGCAGTATTTT
>TRBJ2-5|TRBV7-6|14|TRBD2|NA
CASSSIAGGGTQYF
TGTGCCAGCAGCTCAATAGCGGGAGGAGGGACCCAGTACTTC
>TRBJ2-2|TRBV19|15|TRBD1|once
CASSAGTGNTGELFF
TGTGCCAGTAGTGCCGGGACAGGCAACACCGGGGAGCTGTTTTTT
>TRBJ2-1|TRBV11-1|15|TRBD2|many
CASSPRLAAYNEQFF
TGTGCCAGCAGCCCTCGGCTAGCGGCATACAATGAGCAGTTCTTC
>TRBJ2-7|TRBV10-3|16|TRBD2|NA
CAISALLAGVTYEQYF
TGTGCCATCAGTGCCCTACTAGCGGGGGTTACCTACGAGCAGTACTTC
>TRBJ2-2|TRBV20-1|16|TRBD2|many
CSARAPGLANTGELFF
TGCAGTGCTAGAGCCCCGGGACTAGCGAACACCGGGGAGCTGTTTTTT
>TRBJ1-1|TRBV9|15|TRBD1|NA
CASSVAGQGNTEAFF
TGTGCCAGCAGCGTAGCGGGACAGGGGAACACTGAAGCTTTCTTT
>TRBJ2-1|TRBV2|11|NA|many
CASTAGNEQFF
TGTGCCAGCACCGCGGGTAATGAGCAGTTCTTC
>TRBJ1-6|TRBV7-6|14|NA|many
CASSSGTETGPLHF
TGTGCCAGCAGCTCCGGGACCGAGACGGGACCCCTCCACTTT
>TRBJ2-1|TRBV6-2/TRBV6-3|12|NA|many
CASSLQGNEQFF
TGTGCCAGCAGTCTACAGGGCAATGAGCAGTTCTTC
>TRBJ1-1|TRBV19|13|NA|NA
CASSNKVRAEAFF
TGTGCCAGTAGTAATAAAGTGAGGGCTGAAGCTTTCTTT
>TRBJ2-1|TRBV7-7|16|TRBD2|many
CASSPTSGSSYNEQFF
TGTGCCAGCAGTCCAACTAGCGGGAGCTCCTACAATGAGCAGTTCTTC
>TRBJ1-1|TRBV10-3|15|NA|NA
CAIRLTGTSSTEAFF
TGTGCCATCAGGCTAACAGGGACGTCTTCCACTGAAGCTTTCTTT
>TRBJ2-1|TRBV7-4|14|NA|NA
CASSFRAGYNEQFF
TGTGCCAGCAGCTTCAGGGCGGGATACAATGAGCAGTTCTTC
>TRBJ2-3|TRBV5-1|17|NA|many
CASRPRGGGLSTDTQYF
TGCGCCAGCAGGCCAAGGGGGGGCGGGCTTAGCACAGATACGCAGTATTTT
>TRBJ1-2|TRBV5-5|15|TRBD1|many
CASSQGQGGNYGYTF
TGTGCCAGCAGCCAGGGACAGGGGGGGAACTATGGCTACACCTTC
>TRBJ1-3|TRBV5-5|14|TRBD1|many
CASSEGTAGNTIYF
TGTGCCAGCAGCGAGGGGACAGCCGGAAACACCATATATTTT
>TRBJ2-5|TRBV7-8|14|TRBD1|many
CASSPGGIQETQYF
TGTGCCAGCAGCCCAGGGGGAATCCAAGAGACCCAGTACTTC
>TRBJ2-1|TRBV29-1|13|TRBD2|NA
CSVQGGRDNEQFF
TGCAGCGTTCAGGGAGGGAGAGACAATGAGCAGTTCTTC
>TRBJ2-1|TRBV6-1|15|TRBD2|NA
CASSPWASGYNEQFF
TGTGCCAGCAGTCCGTGGGCTAGCGGTTACAATGAGCAGTTCTTC
>TRBJ2-1|TRBV14|15|TRBD2|many
CASSQPSGRLGEQFF
TGTGCCAGCAGCCAACCTAGCGGGAGGCTCGGTGAGCAGTTCTTC
>TRBJ1-5|TRBV7-6|15|TRBD1|NA
CASSAGTGGNQPQHF
TGTGCCAGCAGCGCCGGGACAGGTGGCAATCAGCCCCAGCATTTT
>TRBJ1-4|TRBV7-9|12|NA|NA
CASSYGGEKLFF
TGTGCCAGCAGCTACGGGGGGGAAAAACTGTTTTTT
>TRBJ2-5|TRBV5-1|16|NA|few
CASSLRGAGGQETQYF
TGCGCCAGCAGCTTGAGGGGGGCAGGAGGACAAGAGACCCAGTACTTC
>TRBJ1-3|TRBV7-2|15|NA|NA
CASSLQGSPGNTIYF
TGTGCCAGCAGCCTACAGGGAAGCCCGGGAAACACCATATATTTT
>TRBJ1-1|TRBV7-9|13|NA|NA
CASSLAQATEAPF
TGTGCCAGCAGCTTAGCACAGGCCACTGAAGCTCCCTTT
>TRBJ2-5|TRBV19|14|TRBD1|many
CASSVTGGGQTQYF
TGTGCCAGTAGCGTGACAGGGGGTGGGCAGACCCAGTACTTC
>TRBJ2-1|TRBV12-3/TRBV12-4|15|TRBD2|many
CASSPGLARLNEQFF
TGTGCCAGCAGCCCGGGACTAGCGAGACTCAATGAGCAGTTCTTC
>TRBJ2-7|TRBV5-1|14|TRBD2|NA
CASSSTSGTYGQYF
TGCGCCAGCAGCTCAACTAGCGGAACCTACGGGCAGTACTTC
>TRBJ2-7|TRBV25-1|13|NA|NA
CASTRDFSYEQYF
TGTGCCAGCACAAGGGACTTCTCCTACGAGCAGTACTTC
>TRBJ2-6|TRBV11-2|16|TRBD1|NA
CASSEGAGDGANVLTF
TGTGCCAGCAGCGAGGGGGCCGGGGATGGGGCCAACGTCCTGACTTTC
>TRBJ2-1|TRBV19|15|NA|many
CASSIEPRGHNEQFF
TGTGCCAGTAGTATAGAGCCCAGGGGCCACAATGAGCAGTTCTTC
>TRBJ1-1|TRBV6-1|13|NA|many
CASSRPKNTEAFF
TGTGCCAGCAGTCGACCGAAGAACACTGAAGCTTTCTTT
>TRBJ2-5|TRBV5-6|14|NA|many
CASSLDRYQETQYF
TGTGCCAGCAGCTTGGATAGGTACCAAGAGACCCAGTACTTC
>TRBJ1-1|TRBV20-1|14|NA|many
CSAPNPQGSTEAFF
TGCAGTGCTCCCAATCCACAGGGTTCCACTGAAGCTTTCTTT
>TRBJ2-1|TRBV5-1|14|NA|few
CASSPLGADNEQFF
TGCGCCAGCAGCCCCCTGGGGGCGGACAATGAGCAGTTCTTC
>TRBJ2-7|TRBV11-3|15|TRBD2|NA
CASSLGLAGGNEQYF
TGTGCCAGCAGCTTAGGCCTAGCGGGGGGAAACGAGCAGTACTTC
>TRBJ1-1|TRBV20-1|10|NA|NA
CSRVGTEAFF
TGCAGCAGGGTCGGTACTGAAGCTTTCTTT